The 10 T cell receptor beta chains in this list originate from one sample, sequenced in a study of T cell responses to AZD1222 COVID-19 vaccine. TCRdb keeps only in-frame clones here, not all; method: immunoSEQ multiplex PCR. The sample contains about 68,000 clones, roughly 88% of which appear only once. The sequences come from peripheral blood, collected on day 0 of AZD1222 vaccination. These receptors came from an adult in good health.

The chain links TRBV6-5 to TRBJ2-7, with 7 bases matching TRBD1. Trimming took 5 bases from V and 2 from J; bases not matched to a gene: 6. Per the germline V gene, CDR1 is MNHEY and CDR2 is SVGAGI. This CDR3 is built from 14 residues. The DNA for the CDR3 is TGTGCCAGCAGTCCCCTGACAGGGCCCTACGAGCAGTACTTC. It encodes CASSPLTGPYEQYF.

V usage is TRBV5-1 and J usage is TRBJ2-7; D remains ambiguous. Trimming took off 2 bases at V and 0 bases at J, with 9 bases between the two ends. Germline-derived CDR1 and CDR2 are SGHRS and YFSETQ. The CDR3 runs 14 residues. The CDR3 protein is CASSFGLSSYEQYF. CDR3 bases: TGCGCCAGCAGCTTTGGGCTGTCCTCCTACGAGCAGTACTTC.

The chain carries TRBV29-1 and TRBJ2-7; D is possibly TRBD1 (6 bases). The CDR3 loop spans 13 amino acids. Trimming pared 4 bases from V and 4 bases from J, leaving 14 bases between. Per germline, CDR1 SQVTM and CDR2 ANQGSEA. The CDR3 DNA reads TGCAGCGTTGGTCCCAGGGGTACTTACGAGCAGTACTTC. The encoded protein is CSVGPRGTYEQYF.

As to this clone: At the DNA level, this CDR3 is encoded by other sequences in the same sample as well. The chain recombines TRBV3-1 (or the pseudogene TRBV3-2) with TRBJ1-2; no firm D call. Trimming shortened V by 0 bases and J by 6 bases, and 5 bases separated the two germline ends. Germline CDR1 is LGHDT and CDR2 is YNNKEL (reference sequence). This CDR3 is 12 amino acids long. This chain's CDR3 is CASSQDEDGYTF. Here the CDR3 DNA reads TGTGCCAGCAGCCAAGATGAAGATGGCTACACCTTC.

This clone was recorded a few times. The chain recombines TRBV7-9 with TRBJ1-1, with 8 bases identical to TRBD1. This CDR3 comprises 14 residues. V lost 3 bases, J lost 2 bases, and 2 bases stayed unmatched. CDR1 and CDR2 from the germline V gene are SEHNR and FQNEAQ (reference sequence). CDR3 loop: CASSLGQENTEAFF. In DNA form, the CDR3 reads TGTGCCAGCAGCTTGGGACAGGAAAACACTGAAGCTTTCTTT. Full variable domain (remainder filled in from reference TRBV7-9 and TRBJ1-1): DTGVSQNPRHKITKRGQNVTFRCDPISEHNRLYWYRQTLGQGPEFLTYFQNEAQLEKSRLLSDRFSAERPKGSFSTLEIQRTEQGDSAMYLCASSLGQENTEAFFGQGTRLTVV.

The chain joins TRBV29-1 to TRBJ1-4; TRBD1 is a possible D gene (6 bases). V was trimmed by 0 bases and J by 8 bases, leaving 7 bases between them. CDR3 length equals 12 residues. The V gene's germline CDR1 is SQVTM and CDR2 ANQGSEA. The CDR3 loop is CSVEEGQEKLFF. CDR3 bases: TGCAGCGTTGAAGAAGGACAGGAAAAACTGTTTTTT.

V and J are TRBV10-1 and TRBJ2-3; TRBD2 aligns across 11 bases. Germline V gene sequence: CDR1 WNHNN, CDR2 SYGVQD (reference sequence). The CDR3 length is 15 residues. V shed 9 bases and J 5 bases; nucleotides not matched to a gene: 10. This CDR3 reads CASIPTSGKVDTQYF. The CDR3 bases are TGCGCCAGTATCCCGACTAGCGGGAAAGTAGATACGCAGTATTTT.

This clone was picked up one time. The chain employs TRBV14 and TRBJ2-3; weak D call: TRBD2 (7 bases). The CDR3 runs to 17 residues. Trimming left V 6 bases short and J 0 bases short, with 19 bases between. Germline V gene sequence: CDR1 SGHDN, CDR2 FVKESK. CDR3 amino acids: CASRSRGGKSSTDTQYF. The CDR3 DNA sequence: TGTGCCAGCAGGTCGAGGGGGGGAAAATCTAGCACAGATACGCAGTATTTT. Full variable domain (missing parts from reference TRBV14 and TRBJ2-3): EAGVTQFPSHSVIEKGQTVTLRCDPISGHDNLYWYRRVMGKEIKFLLHFVKESKQDESGMPNNRFLAERTGGTYSTLKVQPAELEDSGVYFCASRSRGGKSSTDTQYFGPGTRLTVL.

This clone showed up just once. The chain recombines TRBV3-1 (or the pseudogene TRBV3-2) with TRBJ1-5; D uncertain. The CDR3 runs 13 residues. The germline V gene has CDR1 LGHDT and CDR2 YNNKEL (reference sequence). The germline V and J ends were trimmed by 1 base and 7 bases, with 8 bases remaining between them. The CDR3 DNA reads as TGTGCCAGCAGCCAAGGAGTGGGGCAGCCCCAGCATTTT. Its translation: CASSQGVGQPQHF.

This clone appeared a single time. This sequence joins TRBV7-9 and TRBJ2-7, with 9 bases lining up with TRBD2. This CDR3 has 14 residues. Trimming took 5 bases from V and 5 from J; bases not matched to a gene: 7. CDR1 is SEHNR and CDR2 is FQNEAQ in the germline V gene (reference sequence). DNA of the CDR3: TGTGCCAGCAGCCCGTTAGCGGGAGACAACGAGCAGTACTTC. Protein: CASSPLAGDNEQYF.